This TCR beta chain appears in the sequencing data of a study of blood T cell repertoires in COVID-19 (dated by TCRdb to 2020 to 2021). About the study as a whole: The collaborator samples originated in the United States, Italy and Spain and spanned the acute and convalescent phases of COVID-19. The prospective study material was composed of cDNA or gDNA derived from T cells, B-cell-depleted T cells, or PBMCs. Subjects who had been exposed to COVID-19, were actively infected with it, or had recovered from it provided the deeply sampled blood TCRbeta repertoires that made up the dataset. The repertoires were released in a freely available public database meant as a resource for research on the immune response to SARS-CoV-2. Samples came from the ongoing ImmuneRACE study (first 160 participants) plus 1,254 subjects from 6 global collaborators. Nearly every sample came with metadata listing a de-identified subject ID, COVID-19 status, age in years and sex. Where HLA class I and class II types were available, the types were taken from metadata supplied by the sample provider, not from assay-based typing.

Including the terminal cysteine and phenylalanine, the CDR3 comprises 13 residues. CDR3 DNA is the only sequence kept; it has 39 bases, read in frame from the first base. The CDR1 and CDR2 encoded by the germline V gene (reference sequence) are LGHDT and YNNKEL. Cut back by 5 bases and 7 bases, the V and J ends lie 13 bases apart. For this clone: Its recognized antigen is unknown. Base qualities are not provided; no much larger clone lies one nucleotide away.

TCRbeta CDR3 regions were amplified from genomic DNA by means of the immunoSEQ Assay, a bias-controlled multiplex PCR. As for the authors' bioinformatics: The number of nucleated cells in each sample was estimated by amplification of reference gene primers within the assay. Sequence reads were collapsed and filtered to measure the absolute abundance of every unique TCRbeta CDR3 rearrangement. For each sample, productive Simpson clonality was calculated by taking the square root of Simpson's diversity index across productive rearrangements. Held by TCRdb, this immuneACCESS table contains in-frame sequences only and omits some clones. Under half of the omission traces to an unresolved V gene where checked; the cause of the rest is unknown. The V and J calls and clone size come from that table; D and trimming were worked out from the DNA. The sample table records hundreds of thousands of clones; 88% of these occur just once. About 1.4% of the sample is taken by the ten largest.

General conclusions and limits of the study: How much clinical and demographic metadata was included differed by source and by participant, and the metadata was provided uncurated.

In the prospective study, participants were roughly 18 to 89 years old, resided in about two dozen geographic areas of the United States, and were enrolled through a virtual design. Cohort assignment in the prospective study relied on participant-reported clinical history from a screening survey and a study questionnaire. Exposed participants had been in contact with someone with a PCR-confirmed or clinician-diagnosed COVID-19 case within 2 weeks of study entry. In the prospective study, whole blood, serum and a nasopharyngeal or oropharyngeal swab were collected from each participant by mobile phlebotomists. Prospective study participants could optionally give additional blood draws and questionnaires over a roughly 2-month period. Before DNA extraction, prospective study blood samples were shipped either frozen or at room temperature.

This TCR came from a woman aged 18-29 years who had been exposed to COVID-19. The chain links TRBV3-1 (or the pseudogene TRBV3-2) with TRBJ2-3; the D gene is possibly TRBD2, with 6 bases matching. The sample was PBMCs or T cells enriched from blood (not recorded which). The nucleotide sequence is TGTGCCAGCAGCGCCGACGGGGGTTATACGCAGTATTTT. The resulting protein is CASSADGGYTQYF.